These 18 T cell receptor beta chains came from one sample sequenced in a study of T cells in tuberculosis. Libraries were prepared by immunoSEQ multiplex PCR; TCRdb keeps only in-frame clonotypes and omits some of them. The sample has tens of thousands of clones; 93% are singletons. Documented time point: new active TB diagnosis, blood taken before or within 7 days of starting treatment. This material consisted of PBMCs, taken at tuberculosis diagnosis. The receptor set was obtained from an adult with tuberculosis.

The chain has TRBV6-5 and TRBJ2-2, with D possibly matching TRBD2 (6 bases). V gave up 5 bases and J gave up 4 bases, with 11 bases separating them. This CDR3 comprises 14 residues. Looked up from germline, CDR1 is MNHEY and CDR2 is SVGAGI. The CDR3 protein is CASSLAGGTGELFF. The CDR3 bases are TGTGCCAGCAGTCTCGCCGGGGGCACCGGGGAGCTGTTTTTT.

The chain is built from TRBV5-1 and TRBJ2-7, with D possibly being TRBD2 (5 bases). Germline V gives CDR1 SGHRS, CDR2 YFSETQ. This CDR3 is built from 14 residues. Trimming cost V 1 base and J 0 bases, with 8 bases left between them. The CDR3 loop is CASSLSGSSYEQYF. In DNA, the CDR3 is TGCGCCAGCAGCTTGTCGGGAAGCTCCTACGAGCAGTACTTC.

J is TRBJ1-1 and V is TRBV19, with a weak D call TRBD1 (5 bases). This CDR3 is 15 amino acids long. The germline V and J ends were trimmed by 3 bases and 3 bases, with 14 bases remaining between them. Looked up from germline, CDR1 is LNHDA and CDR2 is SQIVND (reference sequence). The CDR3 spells CASSMPPSRDTEAFF. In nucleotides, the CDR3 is TGTGCCAGTAGTATGCCCCCGAGCAGGGACACTGAAGCTTTCTTT.

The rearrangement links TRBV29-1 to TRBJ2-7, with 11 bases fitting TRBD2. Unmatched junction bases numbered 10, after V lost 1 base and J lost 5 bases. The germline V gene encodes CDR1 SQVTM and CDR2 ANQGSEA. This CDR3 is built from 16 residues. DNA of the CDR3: TGCAGCGTTGAAGGGGGCCTAGCGGGAGGTCTCAACGAGCAGTACTTC. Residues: CSVEGGLAGGLNEQYF.

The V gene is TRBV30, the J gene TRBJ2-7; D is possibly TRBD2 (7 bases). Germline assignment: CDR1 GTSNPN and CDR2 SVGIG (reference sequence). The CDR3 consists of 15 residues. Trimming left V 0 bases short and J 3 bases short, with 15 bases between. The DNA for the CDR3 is TGTGCCTGGAGTGTAGGGGGGGAGGGAATCTACGAGCAGTACTTC. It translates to CAWSVGGEGIYEQYF.

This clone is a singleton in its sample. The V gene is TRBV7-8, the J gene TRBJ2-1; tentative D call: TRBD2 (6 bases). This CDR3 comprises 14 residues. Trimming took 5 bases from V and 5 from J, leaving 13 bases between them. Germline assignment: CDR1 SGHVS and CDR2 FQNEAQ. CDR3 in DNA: TGTGCCAGCAGCCAATGGCGGGATAACAATGAGCAGTTCTTC. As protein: CASSQWRDNNEQFF. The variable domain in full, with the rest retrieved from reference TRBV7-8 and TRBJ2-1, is GAGVSQSPRYKVAKRGQDVALRCDPISGHVSLFWYQQALGQGPEFLTYFQNEAQLDKSGLPSDRFFAERPEGSVSTLKIQRTQQEDSAVYLCASSQWRDNNEQFFGPGTRLTVL.

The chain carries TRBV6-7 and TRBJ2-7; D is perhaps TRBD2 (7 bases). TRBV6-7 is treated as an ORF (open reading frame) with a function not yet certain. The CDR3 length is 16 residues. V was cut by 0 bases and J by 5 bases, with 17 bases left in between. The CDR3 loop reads CASSYSMVRGANEQYF. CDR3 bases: TGTGCCAGCAGTTACTCGATGGTCCGGGGGGCCAACGAGCAGTACTTC.

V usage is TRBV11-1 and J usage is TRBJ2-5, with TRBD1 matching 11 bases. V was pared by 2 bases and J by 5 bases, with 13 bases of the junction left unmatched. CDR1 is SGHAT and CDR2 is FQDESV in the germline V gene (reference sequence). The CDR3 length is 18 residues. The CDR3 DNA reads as TGTGCCAGCAGCTTACAAGGGACAGGGGGACCGCTGGGCGAGACCCAGTACTTC. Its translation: CASSLQGTGGPLGETQYF.

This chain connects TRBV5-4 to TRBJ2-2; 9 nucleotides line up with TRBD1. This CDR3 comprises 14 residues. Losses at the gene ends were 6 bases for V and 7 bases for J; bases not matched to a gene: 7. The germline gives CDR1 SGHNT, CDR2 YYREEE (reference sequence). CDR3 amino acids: CASTAGQGNGELFF. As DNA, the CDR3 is TGTGCCAGCACCGCGGGACAGGGTAACGGGGAGCTGTTTTTT.

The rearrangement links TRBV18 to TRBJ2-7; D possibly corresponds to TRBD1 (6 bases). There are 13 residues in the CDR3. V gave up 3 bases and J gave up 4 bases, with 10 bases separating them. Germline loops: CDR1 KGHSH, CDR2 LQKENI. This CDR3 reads CASSPWTAYEQYF. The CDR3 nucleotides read TGTGCCAGCTCACCTTGGACAGCTTACGAGCAGTACTTC.

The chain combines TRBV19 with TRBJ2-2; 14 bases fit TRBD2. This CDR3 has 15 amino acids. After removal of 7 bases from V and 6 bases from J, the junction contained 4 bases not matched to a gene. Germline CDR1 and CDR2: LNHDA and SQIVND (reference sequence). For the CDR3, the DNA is TGTGCCAGTACTGGACTAGCGGGAGGAGCCGGGGAGCTGTTTTTT. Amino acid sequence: CASTGLAGGAGELFF.

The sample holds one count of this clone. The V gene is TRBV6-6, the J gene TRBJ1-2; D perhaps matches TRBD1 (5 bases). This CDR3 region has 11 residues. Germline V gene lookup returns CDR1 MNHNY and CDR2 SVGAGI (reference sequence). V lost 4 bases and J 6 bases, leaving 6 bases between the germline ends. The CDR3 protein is CASSFRDGYTF. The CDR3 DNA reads TGTGCCAGCAGTTTCAGGGATGGCTACACCTTC.

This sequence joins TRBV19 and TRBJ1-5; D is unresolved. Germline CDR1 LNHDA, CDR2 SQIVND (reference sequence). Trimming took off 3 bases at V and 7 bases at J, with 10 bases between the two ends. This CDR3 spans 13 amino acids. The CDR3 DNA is TGTGCCAGTAGTATCAGGATCCGGCAGCCCCAGCATTTT. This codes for CASSIRIRQPQHF. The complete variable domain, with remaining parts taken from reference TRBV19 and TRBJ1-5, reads DGGITQSPKYLFRKEGQNVTLSCEQNLNHDAMYWYRQDPGQGLRLIYYSQIVNDFQKGDIAEGYSVSREKKESFPLTVTSAQKNPTAFYLCASSIRIRQPQHFGDGTRLSIL.

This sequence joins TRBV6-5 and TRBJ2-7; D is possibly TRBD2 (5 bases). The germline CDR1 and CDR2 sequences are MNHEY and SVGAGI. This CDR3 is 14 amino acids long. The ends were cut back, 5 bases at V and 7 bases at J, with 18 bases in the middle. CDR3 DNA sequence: TGTGCCAGCAGTCTCGGACTGGGGTTGGGGGAGCAGTACTTC. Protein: CASSLGLGLGEQYF.

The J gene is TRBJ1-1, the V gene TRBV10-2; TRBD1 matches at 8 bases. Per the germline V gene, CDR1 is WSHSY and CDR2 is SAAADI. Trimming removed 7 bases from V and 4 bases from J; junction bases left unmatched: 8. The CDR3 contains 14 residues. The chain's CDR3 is CASTQGQGGTEAFF. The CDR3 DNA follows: TGCGCCAGCACCCAAGGACAGGGTGGCACTGAAGCTTTCTTT.

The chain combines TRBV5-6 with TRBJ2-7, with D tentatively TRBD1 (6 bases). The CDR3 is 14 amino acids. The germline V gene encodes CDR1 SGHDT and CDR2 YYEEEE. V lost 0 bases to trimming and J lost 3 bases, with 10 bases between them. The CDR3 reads CASSLAARGYEQYF. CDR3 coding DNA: TGTGCCAGCAGCTTGGCAGCCAGGGGCTACGAGCAGTACTTC.

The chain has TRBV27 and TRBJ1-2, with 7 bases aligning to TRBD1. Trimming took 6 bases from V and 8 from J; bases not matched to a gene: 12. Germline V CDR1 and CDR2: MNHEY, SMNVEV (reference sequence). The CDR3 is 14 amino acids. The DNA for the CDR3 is TGTGCCAGCAGGCCCACAGGGGAGCGTGAAGGCTACACCTTC. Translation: CASRPTGEREGYTF.

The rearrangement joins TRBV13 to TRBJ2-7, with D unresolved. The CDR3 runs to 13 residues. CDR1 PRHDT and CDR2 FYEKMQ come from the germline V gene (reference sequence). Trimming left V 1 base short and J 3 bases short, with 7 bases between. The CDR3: CASSLAADYEQYF. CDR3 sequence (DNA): TGTGCCAGCAGCTTAGCGGCGGACTACGAGCAGTACTTC.